The next 11 T cell receptor beta chains were all read from a single sample in a study of shared clonotypes between healthy human individuals. Assay used: immunoSEQ multiplex PCR; TCRdb lists only in-frame clones, some missing. Altogether approximately 2,300,000 clones are present, approximately 90% being singletons, with the ten largest covering around 0.38%. Specimen: naive CD4+ T cells from PBMCs. Subset denoted: CD45RA+ positively selected. The receptor source for this set is a man in his late teens or twenties in good health. Some clones in this sample may be carry-over from other donors' samples.

The chain employs TRBV5-1 and TRBJ1-2; TRBD1 agrees at 8 bases. V shed 3 bases and J 6 bases; nucleotides not matched to a gene: 22. CDR3 length: 19 residues. CDR1 and CDR2 (germline): SGHRS, YFSETQ. The CDR3 spells CASSSWTGPNPYLGHGYTF. Here the CDR3 DNA reads TGCGCCAGCAGCTCTTGGACAGGGCCAAACCCATATCTCGGTCATGGCTACACCTTC.

The V and J genes are TRBV25-1 and TRBJ2-7, with D perhaps matching TRBD1 or TRBD2 (5 bases each). Germline CDR1 is MGHDK and CDR2 is SYGVNS. Trimming left V 6 bases short and J 4 bases short, with 16 bases between. CDR3 length: 14 amino acids. CDR3 protein: CASSRGTVQYEQYF. The CDR3 bases are TGTGCCAGCAGCAGAGGGACGGTTCAATACGAGCAGTACTTC.

The chain uses TRBV28 and TRBJ2-7, with D uncertain. The CDR3 covers 12 residues. V lost 11 bases and J lost 3, with 14 bases in between. Germline V gene lookup returns CDR1 MDHEN and CDR2 SYDVKM. The CDR3 DNA reads TGTGCCGTGGGCAGACGAAACTACGAGCAGTACTTC. Encoded protein: CAVGRRNYEQYF.

The chain carries TRBV9 and TRBJ2-7; D possibly matches TRBD1 or TRBD2 (6 bases each). CDR3 length: 15 residues. Germline V gene lookup returns CDR1 SGDLS and CDR2 YYNGEE. V dropped 3 bases and J dropped 0 bases, with 13 bases sitting between them. This CDR3 reads CASSAGATTSYEQYF. CDR3 coding DNA: TGTGCCAGCAGCGCGGGGGCGACGACCTCCTACGAGCAGTACTTC.

The chain uses TRBV5-8 and TRBJ2-3, with D maybe TRBD2 (5 bases). The V gene lost 0 bases and the J gene lost 4 bases, with 9 bases spanning the gap. The CDR3 is 14 amino acids. Germline assignment: CDR1 SGHTS and CDR2 YDEGEE. The CDR3 region is CASSLAPGADTQYF. Written as DNA, the CDR3 is TGTGCCAGCAGCTTGGCCCCCGGGGCAGATACGCAGTATTTT.

The chain joins TRBV11-2 to TRBJ2-2; TRBD2 agrees at 11 bases. Germline CDR1 SGHAT, CDR2 FQNNGV. V gave up 3 bases and J gave up 2 bases; unmatched junction bases: 5. The CDR3 extends over 17 amino acids. Here the CDR3 reads CASSFTSGGANTGELFF. The CDR3 DNA sequence: TGTGCCAGCAGCTTTACTAGCGGGGGAGCTAACACCGGGGAGCTGTTTTTT.

The genes are TRBV5-4 and TRBJ2-1; 9 bases are shared with TRBD2. Germline V CDR1 and CDR2: SGHNT, YYREEE (reference sequence). The junction had 9 bases not matched to a gene; V was cut back by 0 bases and J by 8 bases. CDR3 size: 16 residues. CDR3 coding DNA: TGTGCCAGCAGCTTGGTGGCGGGAGGGCCGAATCATGAGCAGTTCTTC. Amino acid sequence: CASSLVAGGPNHEQFF.

This chain joins TRBV15 and TRBJ1-4; no definite D call. This CDR3 contains 17 residues. Germline CDR1 and CDR2: LNHNV and YYDKDF (reference sequence). Trimming pared 0 bases from V and 4 bases from J, leaving 15 bases between. CDR3 coding DNA: TGTGCCACCAGCAGAGATTGGGTGCGGCAGGATAATGAAAAACTGTTTTTT. This encodes CATSRDWVRQDNEKLFF.

About this clone: Other DNA sequences in this specimen translate into the identical CDR3. The CDR3 reads CSARENEQFF. The CDR3 nucleotides read TGCAGTGCCAGGGAAAATGAGCAGTTCTTC. This chain links TRBV20-1 with TRBJ2-1, with D perhaps TRBD1 (5 bases). CDR3 length: 10 residues. From germline, CDR1 is DFQATT and CDR2 SNEGSKA (reference sequence). V lost 6 bases and J 7 bases, leaving 7 bases between the germline ends.

The V and J genes are TRBV21-1 and TRBJ2-5; the tabulated D call, TRBD2, remains unverified against the DNA. TRBV21-1 has pseudogene status. This CDR3 has 15 amino acids. The CDR3 region has the DNA TGTGCCAGCAGCACGAGCCCGGGGTGCCAAGAGACCCAGTACTTC. Encoded protein: CASSTSPGCQETQYF.

Points on this clone: In the same sample, other DNA sequences code for this CDR3. The genes are TRBV6-5 and TRBJ2-2; TRBD1 might be the D (5 bases). This CDR3 region has 12 residues. Trimming cost V 2 bases and J 7 bases, with 5 bases left between them. Germline V lookup: CDR1 MNHEY, CDR2 SVGAGI. The CDR3 DNA reads TGTGCCAGCAGTTACAGGGGCGGGGAGCTGTTTTTT. Translating it yields CASSYRGGELFF.